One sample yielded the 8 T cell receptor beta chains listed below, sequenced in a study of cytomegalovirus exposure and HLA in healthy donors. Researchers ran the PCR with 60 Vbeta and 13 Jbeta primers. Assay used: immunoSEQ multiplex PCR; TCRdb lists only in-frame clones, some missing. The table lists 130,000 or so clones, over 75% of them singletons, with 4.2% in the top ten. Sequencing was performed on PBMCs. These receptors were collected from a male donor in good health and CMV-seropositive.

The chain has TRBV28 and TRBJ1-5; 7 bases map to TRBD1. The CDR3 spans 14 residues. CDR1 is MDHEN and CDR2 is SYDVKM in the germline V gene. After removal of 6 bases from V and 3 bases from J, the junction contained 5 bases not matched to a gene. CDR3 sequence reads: CASRFTGDNQPQHF. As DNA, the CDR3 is TGTGCCAGCAGATTTACAGGGGACAATCAGCCCCAGCATTTT.

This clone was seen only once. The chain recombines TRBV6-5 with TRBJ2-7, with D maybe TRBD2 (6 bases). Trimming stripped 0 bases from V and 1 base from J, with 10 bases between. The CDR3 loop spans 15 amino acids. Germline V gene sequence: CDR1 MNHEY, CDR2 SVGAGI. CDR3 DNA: TGTGCCAGCAGTTACTCGGCGGGATTATCCTACGAGCAGTACTTC. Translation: CASSYSAGLSYEQYF.

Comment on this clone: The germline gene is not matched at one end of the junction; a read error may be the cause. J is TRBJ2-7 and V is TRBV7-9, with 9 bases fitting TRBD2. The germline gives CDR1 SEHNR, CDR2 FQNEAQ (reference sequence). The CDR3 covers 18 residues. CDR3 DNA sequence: TGTTCCAGCAGCTTAGCCCCGGGACTAGCTGAGAGCTCCTACGAGCAGTACTTC. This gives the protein CSSSLAPGLAESSYEQYF.

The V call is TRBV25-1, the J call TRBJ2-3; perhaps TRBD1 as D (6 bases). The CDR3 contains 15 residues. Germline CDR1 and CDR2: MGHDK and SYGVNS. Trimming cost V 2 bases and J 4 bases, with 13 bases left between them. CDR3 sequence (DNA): TGTGCCAGCAGTGAACGCCACCCAGGGGCAGATACGCAGTATTTT. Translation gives CASSERHPGADTQYF.

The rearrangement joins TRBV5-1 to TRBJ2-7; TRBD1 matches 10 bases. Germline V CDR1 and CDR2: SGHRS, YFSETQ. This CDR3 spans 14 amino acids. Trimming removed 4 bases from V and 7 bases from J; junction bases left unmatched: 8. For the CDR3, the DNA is TGCGCCAGCAGCATGTTGGACAGGGGGGGGGAGCAGTACTTC. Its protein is CASSMLDRGGEQYF.

The CDR3 nucleotides are TGTGCTAGTGGTTGGCGGGAATGGGACAGCCAGAACACCGGGGAGCTGTTTTTT. It specifies CASGWREWDSQNTGELFF. This chain connects TRBV12-5 to TRBJ2-2; possibly TRBD1 for D (7 bases). V was trimmed by 4 bases and J by 1 base, leaving 19 bases between them. CDR1 and CDR2 from the germline V gene are LGHNT and FRNRAP. The CDR3 extends over 18 amino acids. Based on the CDR3 plus reference TRBV12-5 and TRBJ2-2, the full variable domain is DARVTQTPRHKVTEMGQEVTMRCQPILGHNTVFWYRQTMMQGLELLAYFRNRAPLDDSGMPKDRFSAEMPDATLATLKIQPSEPRDSAVYFCASGWREWDSQNTGELFFGEGSRLTVL.

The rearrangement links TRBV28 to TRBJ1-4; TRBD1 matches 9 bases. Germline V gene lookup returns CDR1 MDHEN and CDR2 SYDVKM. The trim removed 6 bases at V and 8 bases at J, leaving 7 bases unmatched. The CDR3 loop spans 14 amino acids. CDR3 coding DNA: TGTGCCAGCAGCCTGAACAGGGGGCGGGAAAAACTGTTTTTT. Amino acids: CASSLNRGREKLFF.

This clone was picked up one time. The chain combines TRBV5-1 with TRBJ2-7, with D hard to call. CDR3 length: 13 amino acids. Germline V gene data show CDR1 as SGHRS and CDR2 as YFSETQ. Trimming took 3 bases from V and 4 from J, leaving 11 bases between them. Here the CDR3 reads CASSSTGRYEQYF. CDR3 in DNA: TGCGCCAGCAGCTCGACTGGTCGGTACGAGCAGTACTTC.